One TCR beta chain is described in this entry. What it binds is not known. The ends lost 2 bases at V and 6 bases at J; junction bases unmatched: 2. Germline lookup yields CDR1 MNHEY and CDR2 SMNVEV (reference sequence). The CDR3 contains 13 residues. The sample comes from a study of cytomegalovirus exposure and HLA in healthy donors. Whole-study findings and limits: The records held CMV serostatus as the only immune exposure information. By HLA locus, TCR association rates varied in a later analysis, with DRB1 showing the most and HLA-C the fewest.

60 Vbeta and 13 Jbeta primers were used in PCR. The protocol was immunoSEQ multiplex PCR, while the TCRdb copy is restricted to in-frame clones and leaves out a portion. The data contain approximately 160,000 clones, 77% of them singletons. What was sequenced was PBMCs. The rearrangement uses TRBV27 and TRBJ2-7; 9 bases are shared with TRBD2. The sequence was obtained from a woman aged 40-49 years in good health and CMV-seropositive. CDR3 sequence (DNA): TGTGCCAGCAGTTTAGCGGGAGGGACCGAGCAGTACTTC. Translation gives CASSLAGGTEQYF.